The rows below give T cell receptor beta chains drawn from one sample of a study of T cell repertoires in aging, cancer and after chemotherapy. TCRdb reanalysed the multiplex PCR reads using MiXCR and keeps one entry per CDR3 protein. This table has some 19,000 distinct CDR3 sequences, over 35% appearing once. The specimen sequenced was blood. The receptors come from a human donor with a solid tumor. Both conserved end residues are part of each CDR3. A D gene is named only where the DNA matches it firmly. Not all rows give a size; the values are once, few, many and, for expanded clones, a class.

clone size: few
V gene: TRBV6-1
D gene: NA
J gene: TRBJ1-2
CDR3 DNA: TGTGCCAGCACTCCTGTAGGTCGGAACTATGGCTACACCTTC
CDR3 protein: CASTPVGRNYGYTF

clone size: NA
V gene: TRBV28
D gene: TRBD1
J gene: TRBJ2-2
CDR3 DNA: TGTGCCAGCAGGCCCGGACAGGGGCACACCGGGGAGCTGTTTTTT
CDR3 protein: CASRPGQGHTGELFF

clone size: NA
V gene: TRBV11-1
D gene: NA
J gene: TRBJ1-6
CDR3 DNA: TGTGCCAGCAGCTTGGCCGATTCACCCCTCCACTTT
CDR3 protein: CASSLADSPLHF

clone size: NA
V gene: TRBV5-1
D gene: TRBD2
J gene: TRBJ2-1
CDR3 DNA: TGCGCCAGCAGCTCCGGGACTAGCGAGTACAATGAGCAGTTCTTC
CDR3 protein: CASSSGTSEYNEQFF

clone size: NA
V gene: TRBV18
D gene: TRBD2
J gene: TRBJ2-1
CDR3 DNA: TGTGCCAGCTCGGGGGGGGTCAGCTCCTACAATGAGCAGTTCTTC
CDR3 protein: CASSGGVSSYNEQFF

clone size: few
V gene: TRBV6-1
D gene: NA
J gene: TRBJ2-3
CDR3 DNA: TGTGCCAGCAGTGATTCTGGGGGCGATATCACAGATACGCAGTATTTT
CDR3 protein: CASSDSGGDITDTQYF

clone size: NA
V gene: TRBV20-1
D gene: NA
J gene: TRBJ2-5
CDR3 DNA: TGCAGTGCTAGAGTCGGAGGGGGCCAAGAGACCCAGTACTTC
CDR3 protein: CSARVGGGQETQYF

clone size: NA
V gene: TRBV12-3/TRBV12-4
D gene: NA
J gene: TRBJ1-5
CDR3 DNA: TGTGCCAGCAGCGTCCGGGAGAATCAGCCCCAGCATTTT
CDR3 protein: CASSVRENQPQHF

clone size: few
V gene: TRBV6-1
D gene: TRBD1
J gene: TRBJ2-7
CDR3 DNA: TGTGCCAGTCAACGATTTGGGACAGGATCTTACGAGCAGTACTTC
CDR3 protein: CASQRFGTGSYEQYF

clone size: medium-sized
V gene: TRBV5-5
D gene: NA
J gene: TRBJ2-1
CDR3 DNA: TGTGCCAGCAGCTCGCTAGTCAATGAGCAGTTCTTC
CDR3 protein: CASSSLVNEQFF

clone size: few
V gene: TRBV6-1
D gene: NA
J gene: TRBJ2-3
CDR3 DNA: TGTGCCAGCAGTGAACTTGTTTCAGACACAGATACGCAGTATTTT
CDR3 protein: CASSELVSDTDTQYF

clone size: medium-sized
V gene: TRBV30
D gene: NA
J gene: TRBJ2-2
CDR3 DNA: TGTGCCTGGAGTAGGGGGGGCGCGGTGGGGGAGCTGTTTTTT
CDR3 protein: CAWSRGGAVGELFF

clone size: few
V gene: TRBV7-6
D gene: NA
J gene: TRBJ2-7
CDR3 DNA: TGTGCCAGCAGCTTAGGGGTAGTATACGAGCAGTACTTC
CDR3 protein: CASSLGVVYEQYF

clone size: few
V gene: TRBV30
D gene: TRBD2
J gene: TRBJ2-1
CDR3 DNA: TGTGCCTGGAGACTAGCGGGAGGTCCCTACAATGAGCAGTTCTTC
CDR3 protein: CAWRLAGGPYNEQFF

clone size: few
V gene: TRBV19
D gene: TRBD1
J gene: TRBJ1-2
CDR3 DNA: TGTGCCAGTAGCGCTCCCGGACAGGGCTCATTTTTTGGCTACACCTTC
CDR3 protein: CASSAPGQGSFFGYTF

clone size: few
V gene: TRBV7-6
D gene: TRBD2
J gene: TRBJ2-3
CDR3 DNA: TGTGCCAGCAGCGTTTTAGCGGGGGGCACAGATACGCAGTATTTT
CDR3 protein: CASSVLAGGTDTQYF

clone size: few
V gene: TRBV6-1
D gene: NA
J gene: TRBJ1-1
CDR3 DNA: TGTGCCAGCAGTGATTCCGGAGAAGCTTTCTTT
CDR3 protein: CASSDSGEAFF

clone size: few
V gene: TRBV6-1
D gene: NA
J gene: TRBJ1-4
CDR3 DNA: TGTGCCAGCAGTGAAAGAGGGCCCAGTGGTGAAAAACTGTTTTTT
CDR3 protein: CASSERGPSGEKLFF

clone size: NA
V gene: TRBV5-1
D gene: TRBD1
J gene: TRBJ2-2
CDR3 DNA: TGCGCCAGCAGCCCGGAGGGGACAGGGGGCGCGGGGGAGCTGTTTTTT
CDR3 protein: CASSPEGTGGAGELFF

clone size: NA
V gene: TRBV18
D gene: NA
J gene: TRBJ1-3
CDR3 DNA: TGTGCCAGCTCACCCCGAGGGGGATCTGGAAACACCATATATTTT
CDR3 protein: CASSPRGGSGNTIYF

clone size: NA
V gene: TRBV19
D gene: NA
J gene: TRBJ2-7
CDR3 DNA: TGTGCCAGTAGTATAGGGGGAGCGGCCTACGAGCAGTACTTC
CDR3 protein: CASSIGGAAYEQYF

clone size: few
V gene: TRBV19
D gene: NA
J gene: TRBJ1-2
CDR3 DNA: TGTGCCAGTAGTATAGAACTGACAATCCTATACGGCTACACCTTC
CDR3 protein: CASSIELTILYGYTF

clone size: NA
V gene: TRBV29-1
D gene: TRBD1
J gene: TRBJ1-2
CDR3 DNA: TGCAGCGCCCAAAAAGGGACAGTGAAGGATGGCTACACCTTC
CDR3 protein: CSAQKGTVKDGYTF

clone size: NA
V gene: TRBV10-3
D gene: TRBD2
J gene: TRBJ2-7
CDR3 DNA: TGTGCCATCAGTGAGTCGTTTGTAGCGGGGGGGGTCTACGAGCAGTACTTC
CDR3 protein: CAISESFVAGGVYEQYF

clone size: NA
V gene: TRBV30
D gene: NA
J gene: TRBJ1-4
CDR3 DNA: TGTGCCTGGAGTCCGACAGGTGCCCCTAATGAAAAACTGTTTTTT
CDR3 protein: CAWSPTGAPNEKLFF

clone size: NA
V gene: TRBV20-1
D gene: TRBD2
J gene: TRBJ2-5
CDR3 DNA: TGCAGTGCCAAACTAGCGGGAGACCAAGAGACCCAGTACTTC
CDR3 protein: CSAKLAGDQETQYF

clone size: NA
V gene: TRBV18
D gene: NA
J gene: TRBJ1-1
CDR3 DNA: TGTGCCAGCTCACCACCATCCAGGGCCACTGAAGCTTTCTTT
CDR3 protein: CASSPPSRATEAFF

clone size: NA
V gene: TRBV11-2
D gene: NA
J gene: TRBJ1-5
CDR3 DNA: TGTGCCAGCAGCTTAGATCAAGGGCAGAACAATCAGCCCCAGCATTTT
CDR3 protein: CASSLDQGQNNQPQHF

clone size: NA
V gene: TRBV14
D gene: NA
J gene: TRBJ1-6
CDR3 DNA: TGTGCCAGCAGCCAAGGCCGGAGATCACCCCTCCACTTT
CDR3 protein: CASSQGRRSPLHF

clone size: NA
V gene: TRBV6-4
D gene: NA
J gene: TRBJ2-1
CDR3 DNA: TGTGCCAGCAGTGACTCAGAGTACAATGAGCAGTTCTTC
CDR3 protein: CASSDSEYNEQFF

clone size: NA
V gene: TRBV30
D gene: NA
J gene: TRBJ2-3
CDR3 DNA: TGTGCCTGGTCTAGTACTGGCACAGATACGCAGTATTTT
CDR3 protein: CAWSSTGTDTQYF

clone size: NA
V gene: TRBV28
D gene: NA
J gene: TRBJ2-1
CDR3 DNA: TGTGCCACCGCCAGGGGGGATGGAGGTGGGCAGTTCTTC
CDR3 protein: CATARGDGGGQFF

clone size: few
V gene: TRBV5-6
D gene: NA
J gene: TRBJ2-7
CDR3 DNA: TGTGCCAGCAGCTTGGATGATTACGAGCAGTACTTC
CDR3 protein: CASSLDDYEQYF

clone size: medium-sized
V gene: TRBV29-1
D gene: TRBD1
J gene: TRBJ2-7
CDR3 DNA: TGCAGCGTTGAAGGGACAGGGGGGGACTACGAGCAGTACTTC
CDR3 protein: CSVEGTGGDYEQYF

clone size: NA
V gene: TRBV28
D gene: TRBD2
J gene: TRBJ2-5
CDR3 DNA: TGTGCCAGCAGACCGGGGACTAGCGGGAGGGAGACCCAGTACTTC
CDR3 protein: CASRPGTSGRETQYF

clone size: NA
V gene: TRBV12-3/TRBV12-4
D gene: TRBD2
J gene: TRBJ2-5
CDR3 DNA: TGTGCCAGCAGTCCCGAAGCGGGGGGGCGAGAGACCCAGTACTTC
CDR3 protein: CASSPEAGGRETQYF

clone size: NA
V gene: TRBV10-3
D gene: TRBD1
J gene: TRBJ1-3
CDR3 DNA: TGTGCCATCAGGGGGACAGCTATTAACTCTGGAAACACCATATATTTT
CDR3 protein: CAIRGTAINSGNTIYF

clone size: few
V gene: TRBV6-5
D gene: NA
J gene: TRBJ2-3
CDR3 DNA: TGTGCCAGCAGGGGATACGGAGATACGCAGTATTTT
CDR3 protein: CASRGYGDTQYF

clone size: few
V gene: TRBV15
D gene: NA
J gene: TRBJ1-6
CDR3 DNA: TGTGCCACCAGCAGAGATCGGGGCAACTCACCCCTCCACTTT
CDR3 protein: CATSRDRGNSPLHF

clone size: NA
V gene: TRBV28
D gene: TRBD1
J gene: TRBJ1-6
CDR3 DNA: TGTGCCAGCAGTCCCCGGGACAGGGATAATTCACCCCTCCACTTT
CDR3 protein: CASSPRDRDNSPLHF